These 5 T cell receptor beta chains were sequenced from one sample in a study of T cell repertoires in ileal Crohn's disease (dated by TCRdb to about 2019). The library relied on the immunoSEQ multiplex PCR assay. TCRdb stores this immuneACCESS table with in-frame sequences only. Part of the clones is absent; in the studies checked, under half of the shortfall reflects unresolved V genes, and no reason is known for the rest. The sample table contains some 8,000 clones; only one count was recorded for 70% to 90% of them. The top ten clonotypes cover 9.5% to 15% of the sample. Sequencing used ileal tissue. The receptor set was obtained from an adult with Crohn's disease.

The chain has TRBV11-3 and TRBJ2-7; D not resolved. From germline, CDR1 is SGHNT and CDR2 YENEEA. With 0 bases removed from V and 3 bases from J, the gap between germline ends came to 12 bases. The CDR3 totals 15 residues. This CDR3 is CASSLDNGFSYEQYF. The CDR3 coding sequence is TGTGCCAGCAGCTTAGATAACGGTTTTAGCTACGAGCAGTACTTC.

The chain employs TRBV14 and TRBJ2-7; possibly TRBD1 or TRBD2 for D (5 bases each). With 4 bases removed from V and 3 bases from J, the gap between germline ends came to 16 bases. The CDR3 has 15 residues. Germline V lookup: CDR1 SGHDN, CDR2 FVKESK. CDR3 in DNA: TGTGCCAGCAGCCGTACCGGGACGGCCAACTACGAGCAGTACTTC. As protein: CASSRTGTANYEQYF.

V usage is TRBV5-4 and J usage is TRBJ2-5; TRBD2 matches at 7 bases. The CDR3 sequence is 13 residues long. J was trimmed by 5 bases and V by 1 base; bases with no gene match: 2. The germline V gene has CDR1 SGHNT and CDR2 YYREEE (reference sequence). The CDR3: CASSLWRGETQYF. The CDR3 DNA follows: TGTGCCAGCAGCTTGTGGCGGGGGGAGACCCAGTACTTC. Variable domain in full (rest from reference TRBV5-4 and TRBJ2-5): ETGVTQSPTHLIKTRGQQVTLRCSSQSGHNTVSWYQQALGQGPQFIFQYYREEENGRGNFPPRFSGLQFPNYSSELNVNALELDDSALYLCASSLWRGETQYFGPGTRLLVL.

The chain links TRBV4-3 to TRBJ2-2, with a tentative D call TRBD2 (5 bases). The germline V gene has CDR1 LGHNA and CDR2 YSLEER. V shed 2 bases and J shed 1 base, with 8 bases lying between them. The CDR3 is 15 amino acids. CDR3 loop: CASSQTGMNTGELFF. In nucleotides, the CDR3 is TGCGCCAGCAGCCAAACCGGGATGAACACCGGGGAGCTGTTTTTT.

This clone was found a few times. The CDR3 sequence is CASSIRDTEAFF. CDR3 nucleotides: TGTGCCAGTAGTATTCGGGATACTGAAGCTTTCTTT. This chain connects TRBV19 to TRBJ1-1; unclear D gene. Trimming removed 3 bases from V and 5 bases from J, with 7 bases in between. The CDR3 has 12 amino acids. Germline V gives CDR1 LNHDA, CDR2 SQIVND (reference sequence).